This TCR beta chain was obtained from a study of control samples from healthy donors and cancer patients (dated by TCRdb to the early 2020s). The library was made by the immunoSEQ multiplex PCR assay. In TCRdb, the immuneACCESS table is reduced to in-frame sequences with V and J assigned. These tables do not hold every clone; where another copy was compared, an unresolved V gene accounts for under half, and the others remain unexplained. Across this sample there are some 94,000 clones, with less than 90% seen only once. About 10% of the sample lies in the top ten. Cut back by 0 bases and 0 bases, the V and J ends lie 10 bases apart. The CDR3 spans 17 residues, from the cysteine through the phenylalanine. Of the read, only the CDR3 DNA is kept; its 51 bases are in frame from base 1. As encoded in the germline V gene, CDR1 is SGHRS while CDR2 is YFSETQ. On this clone: Which antigen it targets is not known. No much larger clonotype is one base removed from it; base qualities were not supplied.

The sequence came from a woman aged 45-65 years with colorectal cancer. The sample taken for sequencing was PBMCs. Rearrangement joined TRBV5-1 to TRBJ2-6; the D gene lacks a confident call. The CDR3 is CASSLDSTSSGANVLTF. The nucleotide sequence is TGCGCCAGCAGCTTGGACTCGACAAGCTCTGGGGCCAACGTCCTGACTTTC.